The 21 T cell receptor beta chains reported below all come from one sample, sequenced in a study of breast tumors, draining lymph nodes, adjacent tissues. TCRdb reprocessed the multiplex PCR reads via MiXCR and lists one record per CDR3 protein. The sample contains tens of thousands of distinct CDR3 sequences, roughly a fifth of which appear only once. Breast cancer patients provided tissue from their axillary draining lymph nodes. What was sequenced was axillary lymph node tissue. Every receptor here comes from a female donor with breast cancer. Some clones in this sample may be carry-over from other donors' samples.

In its sample, this clonotype was seen many times. The chain links TRBV20-1 to TRBJ2-3, with TRBD2 matching over 9 bases. Losses at the gene ends were 1 base for V and 6 bases for J; bases not matched to a gene: 17. CDR3 length: 18 amino acids. Germline values: CDR1 DFQATT, CDR2 SNEGSKA (reference sequence). DNA of the CDR3: TGCAGTGCTAGAGGCCTCTGGGCGGGAGGGAGCACAACCGATACGCAGTATTTT. Protein product: CSARGLWAGGSTTDTQYF.

This clonotype came up many times. The chain joins TRBV20-1 to TRBJ2-1; D remains unclear. Germline loops: CDR1 DFQATT, CDR2 SNEGSKA (reference sequence). V was clipped by 2 bases and J by 4 bases, with 6 bases between them. The CDR3 runs 12 residues. The CDR3 sequence: CSARLGYNEQFF. The CDR3 DNA is TGCAGTGCTAGACTAGGATACAATGAGCAGTTCTTC.

This clonotype was recorded at least ten times. The rearrangement links TRBV6-5 to TRBJ2-7; 7 bases line up with TRBD1. Germline V gene lookup returns CDR1 MNHEY and CDR2 SVGAGI. With 6 bases clipped from V and 4 bases from J, the junction kept 6 bases outside the gene matches. There are 13 residues in the CDR3. The CDR3 DNA sequence: TGTGCCAGCAGCCGACAGGGCTCGTACGAGCAGTACTTC. Translation gives CASSRQGSYEQYF.

Details on this clonotype: This sequence may be a read error, since a much larger clone differs from it by one base. The CDR3 nucleotides read TGTGCCAGTAGTGTTTCAGGGGAGCTGTCTTTT. This gives the protein CASSVSGELSF. V gene TRBV19 combines with J gene TRBJ2-2, with TRBD1 as a possible D gene (6 bases). The CDR3 has 11 amino acids. Germline values: CDR1 LNHDA, CDR2 SQIVND (reference sequence). The whole variable domain, filled in from reference TRBV19 and TRBJ2-2, reads DGGITQSPKYLFRKEGQNVTLSCEQNLNHDAMYWYRQDPGQGLRLIYYSQIVNDFQKGDIAEGYSVSREKKESFPLTVTSAQKNPTAFYLCASSVSGELSFGEGSRLTVL.

The CDR3 reads CASSTQQGGEQFF. For the CDR3, the DNA is TGTGCCAGCAGCACCCAACAGGGAGGTGAGCAGTTCTTC. V is TRBV7-2 and J is TRBJ2-1; D assignment may be TRBD1 or TRBD2 (6 bases each). Germline lookup yields CDR1 SGHTA and CDR2 FQGNSA. This CDR3 contains 13 residues. V was trimmed by 5 bases and J by 9 bases, leaving 14 bases between them.

This clonotype was detected ten times or more. The chain uses TRBV10-3 and TRBJ2-1, with 11 bases lining up with TRBD2. V lost 3 bases and J lost 9; bases outside the gene matches: 7. Germline values: CDR1 ENHRY, CDR2 SYGVKD. The CDR3 runs 15 residues. CDR3 protein: CAISDSGRAIGEQFF. The CDR3 DNA reads as TGTGCCATCAGTGATAGCGGGAGGGCCATAGGTGAGCAGTTCTTC.

This clonotype was seen at least ten times. J is TRBJ1-3 and V is TRBV19, with D unclear. CDR3 length: 13 residues. Trimming cost V 4 bases and J 1 base, with 5 bases left between them. Germline V lookup: CDR1 LNHDA, CDR2 SQIVND (reference sequence). The CDR3 region has the DNA TGTGCCAGTAGTAAAGAGTCTGGAAACACCATATATTTT. Translated: CASSKESGNTIYF.

This clonotype was found many times. J is TRBJ2-6 and V is TRBV20-1, with 7 nucleotides matching TRBD1. There are 18 residues in the CDR3. With V trimmed by 1 base and J by 1 base, 10 bases remained unmatched. CDR1 is DFQATT, CDR2 SNEGSKA, per germline (reference sequence). The DNA of the CDR3 is TGCAGTGCTAGAGTCACAGGGGCCCCCCGATCTGGGGCCAACGTCCTGACTTTC. Translating gives CSARVTGAPRSGANVLTF.

Worth noting for this clonotype: A much larger clone sits a single nucleotide away, making a read error possible. The chain employs TRBV6-5 and TRBJ1-4; D may be TRBD1 (5 bases). V lost 4 bases and J lost 0, with 12 bases in between. The CDR3 has 16 residues. Germline lookup yields CDR1 MNHEY and CDR2 SVGAGI. The CDR3: CASSFRRVATNEKLFF. The CDR3 coding sequence is TGTGCCAGCAGTTTCCGCAGGGTGGCAACTAATGAAAAACTGTTTTTT.

This clonotype came up many times. The CDR3 nucleotides read TGTGCCAGCATCGACAGGACCGGGGAGCTGTTTTTT. This translates into CASIDRTGELFF. The V gene is TRBV12-3 or TRBV12-4, the J gene TRBJ2-2; tentative D call: TRBD1 (6 bases). Trimming stripped 7 bases from V and 5 bases from J, with 8 bases between. This CDR3 contains 12 residues.

This clonotype came up many times. The chain employs TRBV25-1 and TRBJ1-3; the match to TRBD1 covers 7 bases. The germline V gene encodes CDR1 MGHDK and CDR2 SYGVNS. This CDR3 has 17 residues. V shed 5 bases and J 0 bases; nucleotides not matched to a gene: 10. CDR3 sequence: CASSSTRGTVSGNTIYF. The CDR3 coding sequence is TGTGCCAGCAGTTCAACCCGCGGGACAGTCTCTGGAAACACCATATATTTT.

The sample holds many counts of this clonotype. The CDR3 DNA reads TGTGCCAGCAGTTCCCCATCGGACAGGTCCTACGAGCAGTACTTC. It translates to CASSSPSDRSYEQYF. This chain links TRBV6-5 with TRBJ2-7; 7 nucleotides line up with TRBD1. The germline gives CDR1 MNHEY, CDR2 SVGAGI. Germline trimming cut 4 bases from V and 1 base from J; bases unmatched to any gene: 7. The CDR3 covers 15 residues.

The rearrangement joins TRBV28 to TRBJ1-2; the D gene is possibly TRBD1 (6 bases). Trimming pared 3 bases from V and 4 bases from J, leaving 18 bases between. Germline V CDR1 and CDR2: MDHEN, SYDVKM. CDR3 size: 16 residues. The CDR3 coding sequence is TGTGCCAGCAGTTTGAGTGGTGAACAGGGAAGCTATGGCTACACCTTC. As protein: CASSLSGEQGSYGYTF.

This clonotype was recorded at least ten times. The V gene is TRBV20-1, the J gene TRBJ1-4; 8 nucleotides line up with TRBD1. With 3 bases clipped from V and 8 bases from J, the junction kept 11 bases outside the gene matches. CDR3 length equals 15 residues. Germline loops: CDR1 DFQATT, CDR2 SNEGSKA (reference sequence). The CDR3 DNA reads TGCAGTGCTAGGGGTTTCCGGGACAGGAGGGAAAAACTGTTTTTT. It is translated as CSARGFRDRREKLFF.

This clonotype was counted ten times or more. This chain joins TRBV6-6 and TRBJ2-3, with D maybe TRBD2 (6 bases). Looked up from germline, CDR1 is MNHNY and CDR2 is SVGAGI (reference sequence). The CDR3 loop spans 16 amino acids. V was cut by 6 bases and J by 3 bases, with 19 bases left in between. DNA of the CDR3: TGTGCCAGCAGACAACCGGGACTCCTTCATACAGATACGCAGTATTTT. Residues: CASRQPGLLHTDTQYF.

This clonotype has a count of ten or more. V gene TRBV7-8 combines with J gene TRBJ2-5; 11 nucleotides agree with TRBD2. V shed 4 bases and J 9 bases; nucleotides not matched to a gene: 16. Germline-derived CDR1 and CDR2 are SGHVS and FQNEAQ. The CDR3 loop spans 17 amino acids. CDR3 residues: CASSWQGLAAAGVSQYF. CDR3 DNA: TGTGCCAGCAGCTGGCAGGGACTAGCGGCCGCGGGGGTGTCCCAGTACTTC. Full variable domain (outside the CDR3, taken from reference TRBV7-8 and TRBJ2-5): GAGVSQSPRYKVAKRGQDVALRCDPISGHVSLFWYQQALGQGPEFLTYFQNEAQLDKSGLPSDRFFAERPEGSVSTLKIQRTQQEDSAVYLCASSWQGLAAAGVSQYFGPGTRLLVL.

At least ten counts were recorded for this clonotype. This chain connects TRBV20-1 to TRBJ1-4; D call uncertain. CDR3 length: 11 residues. Trimming took 2 bases from V and 10 from J, leaving 8 bases between them. Per the germline V gene, CDR1 is DFQATT and CDR2 is SNEGSKA (reference sequence). As DNA, the CDR3 is TGCAGTGCTAGAAGCGACGGAAAACTGTTTTTT. Protein: CSARSDGKLFF.

This clonotype has a count of ten or more. This chain links TRBV4-2 with TRBJ1-4; D is uncertain. Germline V gives CDR1 LGHNA, CDR2 YNFKEQ. The V and J ends lost 0 bases and 6 bases respectively, with 14 bases between them. This CDR3 is built from 16 residues. CDR3 residues: CASSQEGGWGDEKLFF. The CDR3 bases are TGTGCCAGCAGCCAAGAAGGAGGGTGGGGTGATGAAAAACTGTTTTTT.

In regard to this clonotype: This sequence may be a read error, since a much larger clone differs from it by one base. The rearrangement links TRBV28 to TRBJ1-2; D gene ambiguous. Germline V gene lookup returns CDR1 MDHEN and CDR2 SYDVKM. V shed 6 bases and J shed 9 bases, with 11 bases lying between them. The CDR3 sequence is 11 residues long. This CDR3 is CASSTRLSYTF. The CDR3, as DNA: TGTGCCAGCAGCACCCGCTTAAGCTACACCTTC.

This clonotype was counted at least ten times. The CDR3 DNA reads TGTGCCAGCAGCTACTCAGCGGGAGCCTACGAGCAGTACTTC. Its translation is CASSYSAGAYEQYF. The V call is TRBV7-2, the J call TRBJ2-7; 8 nucleotides line up with TRBD2. Germline CDR1 is SGHTA and CDR2 is FQGNSA. The CDR3 runs to 14 residues. After removal of 4 bases from V and 2 bases from J, the junction contained 4 bases not matched to a gene.

This clonotype was seen more than once but under ten times. V is TRBV20-1 and J is TRBJ1-1, with 8 bases fitting TRBD1. This CDR3 region has 12 residues. The trim removed 2 bases at V and 6 bases at J, leaving 2 bases unmatched. The germline V gene encodes CDR1 DFQATT and CDR2 SNEGSKA (reference sequence). CDR3 nucleotides: TGCAGTGCTAGACCAGGGGGCTCTGAAGCTTTCTTT. This translates into CSARPGGSEAFF.